This T cell receptor (beta chain) was sequenced during a study of blood T cell repertoires in COVID-19 (dated by TCRdb to the early 2020s). Looking at the study overall: The collaborator samples originated in the United States, Italy and Spain and spanned the acute and convalescent phases of COVID-19. The prospective study material was composed of cDNA or gDNA derived from T cells, B-cell-depleted T cells, or PBMCs. Subjects who had been exposed to COVID-19, were actively infected with it, or had recovered from it provided the deeply sampled blood TCRbeta repertoires that made up the dataset. The repertoires were released in a freely available public database intended as a resource for research on the immune response to SARS-CoV-2. Samples came from the ongoing ImmuneRACE study (first 160 participants) plus 1,254 subjects from 6 global collaborators. The sample metadata nearly always contained a de-identified subject ID, COVID-19 status, age in years and sex. Where available, HLA class I and class II types were obtained from metadata supplied by the sample provider rather than from assay-based typing.

V is pared back by 7 bases and J by 2 bases, with 11 bases lying between the germline termini. The germline V gene gives CDR1 as MNHEY and CDR2 as SVGAGI. From the cysteine up to the phenylalanine, the CDR3 has a length of 13 residues. The DNA shown is the 39-base CDR3, in frame from base 1. The research as a whole found: The amount of clinical and demographic metadata varied by source and participant and was provided uncurated.

The collaborating institutions used their own protocols to collect whole blood in K2EDTA tubes. For TCRbeta analysis, collaborators shipped samples in one of three forms: frozen whole blood, isolated PBMCs, or DNA extracted from either of those sample types. TCRbeta CDR3 regions were amplified from genomic DNA by means of the immunoSEQ Assay, a bias-controlled multiplex PCR. In the source study's methods: The number of nucleated cells in each sample was estimated by amplification of reference gene primers within the assay. To quantify the absolute abundance of each unique TCRbeta CDR3 rearrangement, sequence reads were collapsed and filtered. For each sample, productive Simpson clonality was calculated by taking the square root of Simpson's diversity index across productive rearrangements. TCRdb took over this immuneACCESS table, retaining in-frame rearrangements with V and J assigned. Such tables are incomplete; in checked studies, under half of the missing clones stem from an unresolved V gene, and the remainder is unexplained. That table is the source of V, J and clone size, and D and trimming were worked out from the DNA. The sample table shows 70,000 or so clones, and 65% to 85% are seen once. The leading ten clones occupy 16% of the sample.

Of note for this clone: Its specific antigen is unknown. The record has no base qualities; no much larger clone is one base away.

Sequences were obtained from peripheral blood. The TCR sequence derives from a man aged 55-75 years with acute or convalescent COVID-19. The rearranged chain carries TRBV6-5 and TRBJ1-2, with TRBD1 perhaps the D gene, on 5 matching bases. CDR3 loop: CASNLQANYGYTF. The DNA sequence is as follows: TGTGCCAGCAACCTACAGGCAAACTATGGCTACACCTTC.